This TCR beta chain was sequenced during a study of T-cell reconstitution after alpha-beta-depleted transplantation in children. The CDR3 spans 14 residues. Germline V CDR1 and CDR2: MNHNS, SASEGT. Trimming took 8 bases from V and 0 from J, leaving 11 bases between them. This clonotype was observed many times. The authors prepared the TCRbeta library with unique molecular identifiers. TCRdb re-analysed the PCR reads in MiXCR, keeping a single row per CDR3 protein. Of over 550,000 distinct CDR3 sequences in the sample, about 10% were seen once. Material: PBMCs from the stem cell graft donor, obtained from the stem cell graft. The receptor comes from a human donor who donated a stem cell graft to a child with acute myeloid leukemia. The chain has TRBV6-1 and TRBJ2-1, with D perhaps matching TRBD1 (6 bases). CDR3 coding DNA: TGTGCCAGCTTTTCAGGGGCCTCCTACAATGAGCAGTTCTTC. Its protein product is CASFSGASYNEQFF.